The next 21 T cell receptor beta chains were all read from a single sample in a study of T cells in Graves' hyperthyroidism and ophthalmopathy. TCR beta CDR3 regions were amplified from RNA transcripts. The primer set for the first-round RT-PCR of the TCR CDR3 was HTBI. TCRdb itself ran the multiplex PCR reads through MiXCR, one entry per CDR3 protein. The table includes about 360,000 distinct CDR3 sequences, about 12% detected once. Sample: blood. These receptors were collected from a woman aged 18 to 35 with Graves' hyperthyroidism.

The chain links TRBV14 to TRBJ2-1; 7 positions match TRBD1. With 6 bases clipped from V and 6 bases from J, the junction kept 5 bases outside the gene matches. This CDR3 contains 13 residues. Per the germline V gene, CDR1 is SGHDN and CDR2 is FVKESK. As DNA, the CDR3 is TGTGCCAGCAGACCCAGGGACAGCAATGAGCAGTTCTTC. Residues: CASRPRDSNEQFF.

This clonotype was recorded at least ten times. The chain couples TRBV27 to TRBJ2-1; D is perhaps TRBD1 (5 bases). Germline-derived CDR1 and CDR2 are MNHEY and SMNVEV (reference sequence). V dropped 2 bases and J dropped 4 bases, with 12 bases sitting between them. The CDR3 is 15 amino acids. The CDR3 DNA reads TGTGCCAGCAGTTTACGGACAAACACTTACAATGAGCAGTTCTTC. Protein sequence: CASSLRTNTYNEQFF.

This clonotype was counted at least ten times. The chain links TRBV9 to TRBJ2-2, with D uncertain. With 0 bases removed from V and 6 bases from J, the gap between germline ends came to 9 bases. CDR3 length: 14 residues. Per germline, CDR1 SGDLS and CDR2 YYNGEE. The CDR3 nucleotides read TGTGCCAGCAGCGTAGCCCCAGAAGCCGGGGAGCTGTTTTTT. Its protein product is CASSVAPEAGELFF.

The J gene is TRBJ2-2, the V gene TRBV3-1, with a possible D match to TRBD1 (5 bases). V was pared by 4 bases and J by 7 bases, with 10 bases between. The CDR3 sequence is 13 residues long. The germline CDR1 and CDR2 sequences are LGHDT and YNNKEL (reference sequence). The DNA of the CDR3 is TGTGCCAGCAGCCCCAGGGAAATCGGGGAGCTGTTTTTT. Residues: CASSPREIGELFF.

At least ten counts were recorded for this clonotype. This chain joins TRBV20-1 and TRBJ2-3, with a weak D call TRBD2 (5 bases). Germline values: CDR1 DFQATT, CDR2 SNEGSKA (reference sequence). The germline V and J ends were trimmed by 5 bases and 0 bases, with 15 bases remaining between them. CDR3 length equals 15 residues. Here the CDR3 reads CSASSGSASTDTQYF. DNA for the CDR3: TGCAGTGCTTCTTCGGGGTCCGCGAGCACAGATACGCAGTATTTT.

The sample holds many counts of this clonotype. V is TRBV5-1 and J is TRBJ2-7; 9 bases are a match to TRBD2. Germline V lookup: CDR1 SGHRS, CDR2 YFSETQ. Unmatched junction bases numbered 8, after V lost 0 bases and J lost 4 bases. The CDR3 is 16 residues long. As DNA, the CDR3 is TGCGCCAGCAGCTTGGATTCTGCGGGAGGGATGTACGAGCAGTACTTC. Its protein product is CASSLDSAGGMYEQYF.

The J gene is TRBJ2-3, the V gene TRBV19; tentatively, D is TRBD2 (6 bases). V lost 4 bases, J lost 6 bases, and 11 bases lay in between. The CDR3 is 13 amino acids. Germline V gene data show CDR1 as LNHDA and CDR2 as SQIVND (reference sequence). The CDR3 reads CASSNLAGDTQYF. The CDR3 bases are TGTGCCAGTAGTAACCTCGCGGGGGATACGCAGTATTTT.

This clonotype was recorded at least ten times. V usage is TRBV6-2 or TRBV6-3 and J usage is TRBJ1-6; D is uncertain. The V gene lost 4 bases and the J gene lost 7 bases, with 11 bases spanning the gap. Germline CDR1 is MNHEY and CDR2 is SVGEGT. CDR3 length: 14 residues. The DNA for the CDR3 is TGTGCCAGCAGTTCCGACACGGAGAATTCACCCCTCCACTTT. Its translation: CASSSDTENSPLHF.

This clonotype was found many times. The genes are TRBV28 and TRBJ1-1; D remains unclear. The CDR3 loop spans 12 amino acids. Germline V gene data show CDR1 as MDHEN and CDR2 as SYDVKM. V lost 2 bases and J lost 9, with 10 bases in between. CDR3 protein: CASSLNGIQAFF. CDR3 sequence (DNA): TGTGCCAGCAGTTTAAACGGGATCCAAGCTTTCTTT.

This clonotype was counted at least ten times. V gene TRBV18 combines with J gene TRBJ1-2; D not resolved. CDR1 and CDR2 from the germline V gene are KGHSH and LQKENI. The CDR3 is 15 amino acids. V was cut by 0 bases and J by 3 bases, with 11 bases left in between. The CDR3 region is CASSPPSGSDYGYTF. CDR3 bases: TGTGCCAGCTCACCACCTTCGGGTTCGGACTATGGCTACACCTTC.

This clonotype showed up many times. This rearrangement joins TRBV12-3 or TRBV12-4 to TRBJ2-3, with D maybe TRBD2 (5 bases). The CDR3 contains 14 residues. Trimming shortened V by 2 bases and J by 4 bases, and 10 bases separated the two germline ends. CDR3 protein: CASSLRSGADTQYF. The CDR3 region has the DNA TGTGCCAGCAGTTTAAGAAGCGGCGCAGATACGCAGTATTTT.

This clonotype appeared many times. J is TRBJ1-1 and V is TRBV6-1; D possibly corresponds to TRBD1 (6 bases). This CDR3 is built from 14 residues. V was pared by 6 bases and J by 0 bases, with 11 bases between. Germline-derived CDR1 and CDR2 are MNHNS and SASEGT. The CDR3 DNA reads TGTGCCAGCAGAGAACAGGGCATGAACACTGAAGCTTTCTTT. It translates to CASREQGMNTEAFF.

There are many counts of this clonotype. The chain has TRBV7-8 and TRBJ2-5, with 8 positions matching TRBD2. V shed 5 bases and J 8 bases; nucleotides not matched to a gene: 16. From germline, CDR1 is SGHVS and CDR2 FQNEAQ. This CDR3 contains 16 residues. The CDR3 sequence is CASSQTSVGPWGTQYF. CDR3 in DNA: TGTGCCAGCAGCCAGACTAGCGTTGGGCCCTGGGGAACCCAGTACTTC. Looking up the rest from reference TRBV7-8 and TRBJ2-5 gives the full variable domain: GAGVSQSPRYKVAKRGQDVALRCDPISGHVSLFWYQQALGQGPEFLTYFQNEAQLDKSGLPSDRFFAERPEGSVSTLKIQRTQQEDSAVYLCASSQTSVGPWGTQYFGPGTRLLVL.

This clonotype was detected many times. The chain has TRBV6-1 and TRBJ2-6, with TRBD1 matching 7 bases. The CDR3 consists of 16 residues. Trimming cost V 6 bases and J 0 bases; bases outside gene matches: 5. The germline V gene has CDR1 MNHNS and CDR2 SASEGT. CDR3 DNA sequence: TGTGCCAGCAGATGGGACAGTAGCTCTGGGGCCAACGTCCTGACTTTC. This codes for CASRWDSSSGANVLTF.

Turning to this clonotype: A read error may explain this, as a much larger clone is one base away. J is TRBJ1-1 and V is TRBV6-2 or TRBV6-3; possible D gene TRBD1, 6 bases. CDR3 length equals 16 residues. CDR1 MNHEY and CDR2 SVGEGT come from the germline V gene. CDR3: CASSYPKGVTNTEASF. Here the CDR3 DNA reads TGTGCCAGCAGTTACCCCAAGGGGGTAACGAACACTGAAGCTTCCTTT.

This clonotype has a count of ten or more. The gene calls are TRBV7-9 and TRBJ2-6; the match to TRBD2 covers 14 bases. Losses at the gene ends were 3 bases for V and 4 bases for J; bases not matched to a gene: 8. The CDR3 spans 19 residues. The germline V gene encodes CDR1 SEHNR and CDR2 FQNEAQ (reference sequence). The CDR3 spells CASSLRTSGRSAGANVLTF. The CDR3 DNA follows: TGTGCCAGCAGCTTGAGGACTAGCGGGAGGAGCGCGGGGGCCAACGTCCTGACTTTC.

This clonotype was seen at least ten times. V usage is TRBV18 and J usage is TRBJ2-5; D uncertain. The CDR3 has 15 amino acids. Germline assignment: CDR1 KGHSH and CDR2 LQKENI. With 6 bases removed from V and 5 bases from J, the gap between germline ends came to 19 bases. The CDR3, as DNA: TGTGCCAGCTCCCGCGGCCACAACCGACTGGAGACCCAGTACTTC. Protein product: CASSRGHNRLETQYF.

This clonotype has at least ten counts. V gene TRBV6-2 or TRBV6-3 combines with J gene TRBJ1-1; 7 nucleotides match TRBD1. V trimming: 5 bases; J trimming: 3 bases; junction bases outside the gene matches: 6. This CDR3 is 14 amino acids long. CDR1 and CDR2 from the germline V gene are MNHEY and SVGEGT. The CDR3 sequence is CASSDRAGDTEAFF. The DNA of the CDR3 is TGTGCCAGCAGTGACAGGGCCGGGGACACTGAAGCTTTCTTT.

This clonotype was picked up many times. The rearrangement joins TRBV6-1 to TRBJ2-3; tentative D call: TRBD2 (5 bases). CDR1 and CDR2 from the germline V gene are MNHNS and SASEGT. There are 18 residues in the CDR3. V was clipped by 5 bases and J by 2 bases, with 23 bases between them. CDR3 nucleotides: TGTGCCAGCAGTTACGATACGGCTAGCCTGCCGAACACAGATACGCAGTATTTT. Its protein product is CASSYDTASLPNTDTQYF.

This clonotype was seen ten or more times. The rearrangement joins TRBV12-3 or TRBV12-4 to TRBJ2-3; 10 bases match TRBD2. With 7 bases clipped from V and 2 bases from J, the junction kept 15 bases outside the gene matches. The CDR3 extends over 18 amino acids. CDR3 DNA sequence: TGTGCCAGCAAGCCGTTCTTGAGGGGACTAGCGAACACAGATACGCAGTATTTT. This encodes CASKPFLRGLANTDTQYF.

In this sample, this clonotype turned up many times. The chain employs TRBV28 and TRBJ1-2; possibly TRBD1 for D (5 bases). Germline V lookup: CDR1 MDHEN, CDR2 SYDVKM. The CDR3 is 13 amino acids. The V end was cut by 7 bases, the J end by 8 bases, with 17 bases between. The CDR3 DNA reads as TGTGCCAGCATGGGGCAGAGGCGCCGAGGCTACACCTTC. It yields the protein CASMGQRRRGYTF.